The clone carrying this T cell receptor beta chain has only one observation. The germline gives CDR1 LNHDA, CDR2 SQIVND (reference sequence). This CDR3 region has 13 residues. V was cut by 5 bases and J by 2 bases, with 8 bases left in between. The data derive from a study of long-term antiretroviral therapy in people with HIV. With survey level as its setting, the immunoSEQ assay was v3.0. Per-sample targets for sequencing were roughly 40,000-55,000 T-cell genomes. Data came from immunoSEQ multiplex PCR; TCRdb stores just in-frame clones and leaves some out. The sample has about 25,000 clones, around 80% seen once. Treatment for all HIV-infected participants took place in the United States.

Material: unsorted PBMCs, obtained approximately 4.3 years after starting antiretroviral therapy. The receptor comes from a young man with HIV. The chain couples TRBV19 to TRBJ2-3; D remains ambiguous. The CDR3 region has the DNA TGTGCCAGTAGTCCTACAGCCACAGATACGCAGTATTTT. It codes for CASSPTATDTQYF. Full variable domain (outside the CDR3, taken from reference TRBV19 and TRBJ2-3): DGGITQSPKYLFRKEGQNVTLSCEQNLNHDAMYWYRQDPGQGLRLIYYSQIVNDFQKGDIAEGYSVSREKKESFPLTVTSAQKNPTAFYLCASSPTATDTQYFGPGTRLTVL.